This TCR beta chain was identified during a study of identifying expanded T cells in peripheral blood. General study points: Two-week clone count variance significantly increased as total template count grew. About 1.2 clones differed between technical replicates, versus around 15 and 18 over time.

As for this clone: The antigen is unknown.

Sequenced by immunoSEQ multiplex PCR; TCRdb stores in-frame clones only, minus some. The sample lists some 54,000 clones; roughly 82% were seen once. The TCR was taken from a person aged 18 to 75 in good health. Source material: blood.

The CDR3 spells CASSRSGVRNTEAFF. The CDR3 DNA is TGTGCCAGCTCAAGATCAGGGGTTCGGAACACTGAAGCTTTCTTT. The rearrangement uses TRBV18 and TRBJ1-1; possible D gene TRBD1, 6 bases. CDR1 is KGHSH and CDR2 is LQKENI in the germline V gene. CDR3 size: 15 residues. The V end lost 5 bases, the J end lost 1 base, and 14 bases lay between the germline ends.